These 18 T cell receptor beta chains were sequenced from one sample in a study of T cells in narcolepsy. Produced via immunoSEQ multiplex PCR; TCRdb's table is partial and in-frame only. The sample includes 8,000 to 10,000 clones, 61% of them seen just once. Sequences were obtained from CD45RA- memory CD8+ T cells from PBMCs. All receptors come from a human donor with narcolepsy.

This clone was seen more than once but under ten times. The chain has TRBV6-1 and TRBJ2-5; 10 bases line up with TRBD1. J gave up 10 bases and V 5 bases, and 10 bases lay outside the gene matches. CDR1 is MNHNS and CDR2 is SASEGT in the germline V gene. This CDR3 has 14 amino acids. The CDR3 DNA is TGTGCCAGCAGTTCAACCGGGACAGGGGCGGACCAGTACTTC. As protein: CASSSTGTGADQYF.

V and J are TRBV4-2 and TRBJ1-6, with D perhaps matching TRBD1 (5 bases). V was clipped by 1 base and J by 9 bases, with 10 bases between them. This CDR3 contains 14 residues. Germline CDR1 and CDR2: LGHNA and YNFKEQ. CDR3 residues: CASSQGGDSSPLHF. The CDR3 DNA sequence: TGTGCCAGCAGCCAAGGAGGGGATAGTTCACCCCTCCACTTT.

The chain has TRBV7-3 and TRBJ2-1; D possibly corresponds to TRBD2 (6 bases). Per germline, CDR1 SGHTA and CDR2 FQGTGA. V shed 2 bases and J shed 10 bases, with 6 bases lying between them. CDR3 size: 11 residues. CDR3 loop: CASSLGREQFF. CDR3 DNA sequence: TGTGCCAGCAGCTTAGGGAGGGAGCAGTTCTTC. The variable domain in full, completed from reference TRBV7-3 and TRBJ2-1, reads GAGVSQTPSNKVTEKGKYVELRCDPISGHTALYWYRQSLGQGPEFLIYFQGTGAADDSGLPNDRFFAVRPEGSVSTLKIQRTERGDSAVYLCASSLGREQFFGPGTRLTVL.

This chain connects TRBV9 to TRBJ2-7; D remains ambiguous. Germline V gene lookup returns CDR1 SGDLS and CDR2 YYNGEE. The V end lost 0 bases, the J end lost 0 bases, and 4 bases lay between the germline ends. This CDR3 is 13 amino acids long. DNA of the CDR3: TGTGCCAGCAGCGTAGACCCCTCCTACGAGCAGTACTTC. It yields the protein CASSVDPSYEQYF.

The chain is built from TRBV7-9 and TRBJ2-3; 13 bases line up with TRBD2. This CDR3 region has 19 residues. V lost 5 bases to trimming and J lost 1 base; unmatched junction nucleotides: 12. Germline V gene data show CDR1 as SEHNR and CDR2 as FQNEAQ (reference sequence). The chain's CDR3 is CASSPGLAGARGGTDTQYF. The CDR3 nucleotides read TGTGCCAGCAGCCCAGGACTAGCGGGGGCCCGAGGGGGCACAGATACGCAGTATTTT.

The chain joins TRBV30 to TRBJ2-5, with TRBD1 as a possible D gene (6 bases). TRBJ2-7 explains the end of the DNA better; the J call may be wrong. The germline V gene encodes CDR1 GTSNPN and CDR2 SVGIG (reference sequence). This CDR3 comprises 12 residues. The DNA for the CDR3 is TGTGCCTGGAGTTTGGACAGCTACGAGCAGTACTTC. Protein sequence: CAWSLDSYEQYF.

There are a few counts of this clone. The chain employs TRBV5-6 and TRBJ2-7; D remains unclear. Germline V gene sequence: CDR1 SGHDT, CDR2 YYEEEE. The CDR3 runs to 13 residues. Trimming stripped 2 bases from V and 2 bases from J, with 8 bases between. CDR3 region: CASSLTTPYEQYF. CDR3 nucleotide sequence: TGTGCCAGCAGCTTAACCACCCCCTACGAGCAGTACTTC.

In its sample, this clone was seen a few times. This chain uses TRBV6-4 with TRBJ2-6, with TRBD2 matching 10 bases. Trimming cost V 5 bases and J 1 base; bases outside gene matches: 2. Germline CDR1 is MRHNA and CDR2 is SNTAGT. The CDR3 has 16 residues. This CDR3 reads CASSPLAGSGANVLTF. CDR3 nucleotide sequence: TGTGCCAGCAGTCCACTAGCGGGATCTGGGGCCAACGTCCTGACTTTC.

The chain has TRBV10-1 and TRBJ2-2; D ambiguous. CDR3 length equals 19 residues. In germline, CDR1 is WNHNN, CDR2 SYGVQD (reference sequence). Trimming cost V 5 bases and J 2 bases, with 24 bases left between them. DNA of the CDR3: TGCGCCAGCAGTCCGGCCAAGATCTCCCTGACACTTAACACCGGGGAGCTGTTTTTT. Its translation is CASSPAKISLTLNTGELFF.

The chain combines TRBV5-4 with TRBJ2-3; 8 bases map to TRBD2. The CDR3 is made up of 16 amino acids. Losses at the gene ends were 0 bases for V and 1 base for J; bases not matched to a gene: 4. Germline V CDR1 and CDR2: SGHNT, YYREEE (reference sequence). The CDR3 region is CASSLDSSGRTDTQYF. CDR3 sequence (DNA): TGTGCCAGCAGCTTGGATTCTAGCGGGCGCACAGATACGCAGTATTTT.

V and J are TRBV30 and TRBJ2-3; 7 nucleotides agree with TRBD2. V trimming: 1 base; J trimming: 4 bases; junction bases outside the gene matches: 11. The CDR3 contains 16 residues. CDR1 and CDR2 (germline): GTSNPN, SVGIG (reference sequence). CDR3 amino acids: CAWSDPAGVKADTQYF. The CDR3 nucleotides are TGTGCCTGGAGTGATCCGGCGGGGGTCAAAGCAGATACGCAGTATTTT.

V usage is TRBV6-4 and J usage is TRBJ2-3; TRBD1 or TRBD2 may be the D gene (5 bases each). CDR1 is MRHNA and CDR2 is SNTAGT in the germline V gene. V was trimmed by 4 bases and J by 3 bases, leaving 11 bases between them. CDR3 length: 14 amino acids. CDR3 residues: CASSVRGDTDTQYF. The CDR3 DNA sequence: TGTGCCAGCAGTGTCCGAGGGGATACAGATACGCAGTATTTT.

The chain carries TRBV29-1 and TRBJ1-2, with no clear D. V dropped 3 bases and J dropped 4 bases, with 12 bases sitting between them. Germline CDR1 reads SQVTM; CDR2 reads ANQGSEA. The CDR3 has 13 amino acids. CDR3: CSVDSETFYGYTF. The CDR3 nucleotides are TGCAGCGTTGATAGTGAGACGTTCTATGGCTACACCTTC. The variable domain in full, with the rest retrieved from reference TRBV29-1 and TRBJ1-2, is SAVISQKPSRDICQRGTSLTIQCQVDSQVTMMFWYRQQPGQSLTLIATANQGSEATYESGFVIDKFPISRPNLTFSTLTVSNMSPEDSSIYLCSVDSETFYGYTFGSGTRLTVV.

The genes are TRBV4-3 and TRBJ1-6; D is unresolved. Trimming stripped 0 bases from V and 5 bases from J, with 8 bases between. Per germline, CDR1 LGHNA and CDR2 YSLEER. The length of the CDR3 is 15 residues. DNA for the CDR3: TGCGCCAGCAGCCAAGATAGACACCATAATTCACCCCTCCACTTT. The encoded protein is CASSQDRHHNSPLHF.

This chain joins TRBV28 and TRBJ2-5, with D uncertain. The CDR3 covers 15 residues. Germline CDR1 reads MDHEN; CDR2 reads SYDVKM. The germline V and J ends were trimmed by 5 bases and 0 bases, with 13 bases remaining between them. The CDR3 is CASSGISRDQETQYF. The CDR3 bases are TGTGCCAGCAGTGGTATTTCCCGGGACCAAGAGACCCAGTACTTC. Looking up the rest from reference TRBV28 and TRBJ2-5 gives the full variable domain: DVKVTQSSRYLVKRTGEKVFLECVQDMDHENMFWYRQDPGLGLRLIYFSYDVKMKEKGDIPEGYSVSREKKERFSLILESASTNQTSMYLCASSGISRDQETQYFGPGTRLLVL.

The chain is built from TRBV4-3 and TRBJ1-5, with 8 bases fitting TRBD1. Germline V CDR1 and CDR2: LGHNA, YSLEER. V trimming: 1 base; J trimming: 2 bases; junction bases outside the gene matches: 1. The CDR3 extends over 15 amino acids. CDR3 sequence (DNA): TGCGCCAGCAGCCAAGGGACAGGGCGCAATCAGCCCCAGCATTTT. The encoded protein is CASSQGTGRNQPQHF.

This rearrangement joins TRBV30 to TRBJ2-1; D unresolved. V was trimmed by 4 bases and J by 5 bases, leaving 18 bases between them. The CDR3 loop spans 15 amino acids. The germline CDR1 and CDR2 sequences are GTSNPN and SVGIG (reference sequence). The CDR3 DNA is TGTGCCTGGAATGTACGGCCTAGAATGAACAATGAGCAGTTCTTC. It translates to CAWNVRPRMNNEQFF.

V usage is TRBV7-2 and J usage is TRBJ1-2; the D gene is possibly TRBD1 (5 bases). CDR1 is SGHTA, CDR2 FQGNSA, per germline. Trimming left V 2 bases short and J 6 bases short, with 10 bases between. This CDR3 is 13 amino acids long. CDR3 in amino acids: CASSLLLGDGYTF. In DNA form, the CDR3 reads TGTGCCAGCAGCTTACTCCTGGGGGATGGCTACACCTTC.